The 2 T cell receptor beta chains in this list originate from one sample, sequenced in a study of cytomegalovirus exposure and HLA in healthy donors (dated 2017 in TCRdb). Receptor amplification or capture employed the immunoSEQ multiplex PCR assay. For the multiplex PCR, a mixture combining 60 forward primers for TCR Vbeta segments and 13 reverse primers for TCR Jbeta segments was used. The table comes from immuneACCESS by way of TCRdb, which keeps in-frame sequences with V and J called. Part of the clones is missing from these tables; in studies checked, under half for an unresolved V gene and the rest for unknown reasons. Across this sample there are 120,000 or so clones, with 65% to 85% seen only once. Of the sample, around 4% is held by the ten largest clones. Specimen: PBMCs. The receptors were gathered from a man aged 18 to 29 in good health and CMV-seropositive.

This rearrangement joins TRBV2 to TRBJ2-6; D is unresolved. CDR1 is SNHLY, CDR2 FYNNEI, per germline. The CDR3 loop spans 15 amino acids. Trimming took 7 bases from V and 0 from J, leaving 10 bases between them. The CDR3 region is CASNGGSSGANVLTF. Here the CDR3 DNA reads TGTGCCAGCAACGGCGGCAGCTCTGGGGCCAACGTCCTGACTTTC. Using reference TRBV2 and TRBJ2-6 for the parts outside the CDR3, the full variable domain is EPEVTQTPSHQVTQMGQEVILRCVPISNHLYFYWYRQILGQKVEFLVSFYNNEISEKSEIFDDQFSVERPDGSNFTLKIRSTKLEDSAMYFCASNGGSSGANVLTFGAGSRLTVL.

This clone was observed once. The chain carries TRBV7-2 and TRBJ2-7, with 8 bases aligning to TRBD1. The V segment lost 4 bases and the J segment 1 base; nucleotides outside the gene matches: 3. In germline, CDR1 is SGHTA, CDR2 FQGNSA. The CDR3 consists of 14 residues. This CDR3 reads CASSSWDRSYEQYF. The CDR3 nucleotides are TGTGCCAGCAGCTCTTGGGACAGGTCCTACGAGCAGTACTTC.